The T cell receptor beta chain under discussion was sequenced for a study of blood T cell repertoires in COVID-19. Overall study context: Both acute and convalescent COVID-19 samples were obtained from the United States, Italy and Spain. PBMCs, B-cell-depleted T cells, or T cells provided the cDNA or gDNA that made up the material.

Trimming cost V 7 bases and J 4 bases; bases outside gene matches: 4. The CDR3 contains 13 residues. CDR1 and CDR2 (germline): SGHDN, FVKESK. Original handling: Estimates of nucleated cell counts were drawn from the amplification of reference gene primers. Produced via immunoSEQ multiplex PCR; TCRdb's table is partial and in-frame only. The DNA was the basis for D and trimming; V, J and clone size are from that table. Among roughly 260,000 clones listed, around 86% were seen once. Sequencing was carried out using peripheral blood. The chain recombines TRBV14 with TRBJ2-7, with 10 bases fitting TRBD2. This TCR was recovered from a man aged 35 to 55 who had recovered from COVID-19. DNA for the CDR3: TGTGCCAGCAACAAGCGGGAGGGGTACGAGCAGTACTTC. It codes for CASNKREGYEQYF.